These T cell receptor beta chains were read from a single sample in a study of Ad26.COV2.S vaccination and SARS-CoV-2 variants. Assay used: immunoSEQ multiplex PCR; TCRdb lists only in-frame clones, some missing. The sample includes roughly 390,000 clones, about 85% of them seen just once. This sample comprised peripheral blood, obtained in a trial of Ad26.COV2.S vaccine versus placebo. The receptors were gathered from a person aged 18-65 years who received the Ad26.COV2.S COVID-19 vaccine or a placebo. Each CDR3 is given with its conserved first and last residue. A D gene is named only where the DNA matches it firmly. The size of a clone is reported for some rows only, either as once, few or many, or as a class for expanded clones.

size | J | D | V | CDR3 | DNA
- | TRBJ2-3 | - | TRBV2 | CASSEGRGRSTDTQYF | TGTGCCAGCAGTGAAGGGAGGGGGCGAAGCACAGATACGCAGTATTTT
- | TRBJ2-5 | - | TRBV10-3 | CAISWTDQETQYF | TGTGCCATCAGTTGGACGGACCAAGAGACCCAGTACTTC
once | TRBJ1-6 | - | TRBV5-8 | CASSKRPGKLSYNSPLHF | TGTGCCAGCAGCAAGAGGCCGGGAAAATTGTCCTATAATTCACCCCTCCACTTT
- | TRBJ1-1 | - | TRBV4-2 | CASNHGQGEETEAFF | TGTGCCAGCAACCACGGGCAGGGAGAGGAAACTGAAGCTTTCTTT
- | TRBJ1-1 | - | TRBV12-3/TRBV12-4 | CASSFSGTEAFF | TGTGCCAGCAGTTTTTCCGGCACTGAAGCTTTCTTT
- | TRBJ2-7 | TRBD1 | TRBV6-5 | CASSRSRTGSYEQYF | TGTGCCAGCAGCAGGAGTAGGACAGGGTCCTACGAGCAGTACTTC
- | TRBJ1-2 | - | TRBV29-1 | CSAEGREPGYGYTF | TGCAGCGCAGAAGGCAGGGAACCCGGCTATGGCTACACCTTC
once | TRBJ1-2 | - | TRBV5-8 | CARETGTSMSYTF | TGTGCCAGGGAGACCGGGACCTCTATGAGCTACACCTTC
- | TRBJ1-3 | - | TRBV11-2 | CASSLVRKPGAGNTIYF | TGTGCCAGCAGCTTAGTCCGCAAGCCTGGAGCTGGAAACACCATATATTTT
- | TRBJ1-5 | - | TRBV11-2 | CASSLGGEGQPQHF | TGTGCCAGCAGCTTAGGAGGGGAGGGTCAGCCCCAGCATTTT
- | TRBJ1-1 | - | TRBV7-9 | CASSTRQTEEAFF | TGTGCCAGCAGCACTCGACAGACGGAGGAAGCTTTCTTT
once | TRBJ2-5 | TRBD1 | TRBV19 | CASSPLDRGETQYF | TGTGCCAGTAGTCCCCTTGACAGGGGGGAGACCCAGTACTTC
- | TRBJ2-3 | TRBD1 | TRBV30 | CAWSTGGLLDTQYF | TGTGCCTGGAGTACAGGGGGCCTCTTAGATACGCAGTATTTT
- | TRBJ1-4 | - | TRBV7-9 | CASRPNPSTNEKLFF | TGTGCCAGCAGACCCAATCCTTCAACTAATGAAAAACTGTTTTTT
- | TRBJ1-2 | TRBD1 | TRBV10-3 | CAISESAGQGSRGYTF | TGTGCCATCAGTGAGTCGGCGGGACAGGGTTCTCGTGGCTACACCTTC
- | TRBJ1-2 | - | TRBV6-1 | CASSERAGGGFYGYTF | TGTGCCAGCAGTGAAAGGGCTGGGGGCGGTTTCTATGGCTACACCTTC
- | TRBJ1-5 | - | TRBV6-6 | CASSYTTDQPQHF | TGTGCCAGCAGTTACACCACAGATCAGCCCCAGCATTTT
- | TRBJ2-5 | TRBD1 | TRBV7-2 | CASSRTGLEETQYF | TGTGCCAGCAGCAGGACAGGGTTGGAAGAGACCCAGTACTTC
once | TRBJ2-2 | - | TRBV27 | CASSRDAGELFF | TGTGCCAGCAGCCGGGATGCCGGGGAGCTGTTTTTT
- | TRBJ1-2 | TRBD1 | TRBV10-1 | CASSGDSNYGYTF | TGCGCCAGCAGTGGGGACAGTAACTATGGCTACACCTTC
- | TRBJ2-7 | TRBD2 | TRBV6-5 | CASRSPGLARYEQYF | TGTGCCAGCAGGAGCCCGGGACTAGCCCGATACGAGCAGTACTTC
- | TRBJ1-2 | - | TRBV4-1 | CASSQPGRRSGYTF | TGCGCCAGCAGCCAACCGGGACGAAGGTCGGGCTACACCTTC
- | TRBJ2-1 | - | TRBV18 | CVSCVGLGNEQFF | TGTGTATCATGCGTAGGTCTGGGCAATGAGCAGTTCTTC
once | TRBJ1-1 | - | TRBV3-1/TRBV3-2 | CASSQSWGSSWGKAFF | TGTGCCAGCAGCCAATCGTGGGGTTCAAGTTGGGGGAAAGCTTTCTTT
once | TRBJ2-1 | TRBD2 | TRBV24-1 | CATSDSPGAGGYNEQFF | TGTGCCACCAGTGATTCCCCAGGAGCGGGGGGCTACAATGAGCAGTTCTTC
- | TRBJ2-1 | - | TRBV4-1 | CASSRPGLKGGNEQFF | TGCGCCAGCAGTCGTCCGGGGCTTAAAGGAGGGAACGAGCAGTTCTTC
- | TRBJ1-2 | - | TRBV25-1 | CASSELRDYGYTF | TGTGCCAGCAGTGAATTAAGGGACTATGGCTACACCTTC
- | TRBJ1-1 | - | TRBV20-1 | CSASPGRGTEAFF | TGCAGTGCTAGTCCGGGGCGGGGAACTGAAGCTTTCTTT
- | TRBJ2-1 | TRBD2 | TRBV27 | CASSFGTGGYEQFF | TGTGCCAGCAGTTTTGGAACGGGGGGGTATGAGCAGTTCTTC